The 18 T cell receptor beta chains below all came from one sample that was sequenced in a study of identical twins. MiXCR, applied by TCRdb to the 5' RACE reads, yields one record per CDR3 protein. Counted here are hundreds of thousands of distinct CDR3 sequences, 8.5% to 9.5% occurring once; the ten biggest clones make up 0.98%. The data were also submitted as part of a second study, on yellow fever vaccine responses in identical twins.

Material for sequencing was PBMCs. The origin of the receptors is a woman aged 18-29 years in good health.

This clonotype was found a few times. The V and J genes are TRBV10-3 and TRBJ2-1, with TRBD2 matching 8 bases. The CDR3 spans 16 residues. The J segment lost 8 bases and the V segment lost 6 bases, leaving 15 bases of the junction unmatched. The germline gives CDR1 ENHRY, CDR2 SYGVKD. CDR3 sequence (DNA): TGTGCCATCAGATCCCAGGGAAGCGGGAGTAGGGATGAGCAGTTCTTC. Translating it yields CAIRSQGSGSRDEQFF.

V usage is TRBV29-1 and J usage is TRBJ1-2; D is perhaps TRBD1 (6 bases). The CDR3 covers 14 residues. Germline values: CDR1 SQVTM, CDR2 ANQGSEA. Trimming shortened V by 0 bases and J by 4 bases, and 12 bases separated the two germline ends. The CDR3 DNA sequence: TGCAGCGTTGAAGATTATGGCAGGGGCTATGGCTACACCTTC. Protein product: CSVEDYGRGYGYTF.

This clonotype has more than one count but fewer than ten. The chain links TRBV10-3 to TRBJ2-6; TRBD2 might be the D (6 bases). Germline CDR1 and CDR2: ENHRY and SYGVKD. Trimming removed 5 bases from V and 0 bases from J, with 14 bases in between. The CDR3 has 17 amino acids. The CDR3: CAISPGGRASGANVLTF. The DNA for the CDR3 is TGTGCCATCAGTCCCGGGGGACGGGCCTCTGGGGCCAACGTCCTGACTTTC.

This clonotype was seen at least ten times. This rearrangement joins TRBV15 to TRBJ2-5; D is unclear. V was cut by 4 bases and J by 3 bases, with 12 bases left in between. Germline assignment: CDR1 LNHNV and CDR2 YYDKDF (reference sequence). The CDR3 is 14 residues long. CDR3 sequence reads: CATSMRKTKETQYF. CDR3 nucleotides: TGTGCCACCAGCATGCGTAAAACCAAAGAGACCCAGTACTTC.

This clonotype was recorded a few times. The genes are TRBV6-4 and TRBJ2-1, with a tentative D call TRBD1 (6 bases). The germline gives CDR1 MRHNA, CDR2 SNTAGT. V lost 5 bases to trimming and J lost 7 bases, with 21 bases between them. The CDR3 sequence is 16 residues long. The CDR3 spells CASSPETGPSTNEQFF. DNA of the CDR3: TGTGCCAGCAGTCCTGAGACAGGCCCCTCAACGAATGAGCAGTTCTTC.

There are many counts of this clonotype. The V call is TRBV6-2 or TRBV6-3, the J call TRBJ2-1; D remains unclear. Per the germline V gene, CDR1 is MNHEY and CDR2 is SVGEGT. This CDR3 is 11 amino acids long. V lost 7 bases and J lost 5, with 6 bases in between. CDR3 sequence (DNA): TGTGCCAGCACCCGAGACAATGAGCAGTTCTTC. Protein: CASTRDNEQFF.

A note on this clonotype: A much larger clone differs from this one at a single base, so this may be a read error. V is TRBV3-1 and J is TRBJ2-7; a possible D gene is TRBD1 (6 bases). The V gene's germline CDR1 is LGHDT and CDR2 YNNKEL (reference sequence). The CDR3 has 11 amino acids. The CDR3 nucleotides are TGTGCCATCAGCCAAAAGGGGGAACGAGCTTTC. This codes for CAISQKGERAF.

J is TRBJ2-1 and V is TRBV4-3, with D possibly being TRBD1 (5 bases). The CDR3 is 17 residues long. CDR1 and CDR2 from the germline V gene are LGHNA and YSLEER. Deletions cut 4 bases from V and 2 bases from J, with 18 bases between. The CDR3 here is CASSPQGLGGTYNEQFF. The CDR3 DNA follows: TGCGCCAGCAGCCCCCAGGGTTTGGGTGGGACCTACAATGAGCAGTTCTTC.

This chain links TRBV10-3 with TRBJ2-7, with TRBD2 matching over 10 bases. Germline CDR1 reads ENHRY; CDR2 reads SYGVKD. The CDR3 contains 15 residues. Losses at the gene ends were 3 bases for V and 0 bases for J; bases not matched to a gene: 2. CDR3 sequence: CAISEAGGSSYEQYF. CDR3 sequence (DNA): TGTGCCATCAGTGAAGCGGGGGGGAGCTCCTACGAGCAGTACTTC.

This clonotype has just a few counts. The chain is built from TRBV4-2 and TRBJ2-7; 11 bases fit TRBD2. V trimming: 1 base; J trimming: 5 bases; junction bases outside the gene matches: 4. Germline V gene sequence: CDR1 LGHNA, CDR2 YNFKEQ. The CDR3 length is 15 residues. The CDR3 DNA is TGTGCCAGCAGCCAAGGAACTAGCGGGGGTCACGAGCAGTACTTC. Protein: CASSQGTSGGHEQYF.

The CDR3 sequence: CASSEGRGTF. CDR3 DNA: TGTGCCAGCAGTGAAGGGAGGGGCACCTTC. The chain is built from TRBV6-1 and TRBJ1-2; D possibly corresponds to TRBD1 (5 bases). V was clipped by 1 base and J by 13 bases, with 7 bases between them. The CDR3 extends over 10 amino acids. Germline V CDR1 and CDR2: MNHNS, SASEGT.

In its sample, this clonotype was seen a few times. The chain employs TRBV5-6 and TRBJ2-3; D is perhaps TRBD2 (5 bases). The germline V and J ends were trimmed by 4 bases and 6 bases, with 15 bases remaining between them. Per germline, CDR1 SGHDT and CDR2 YYEEEE. The CDR3 totals 14 residues. The CDR3 coding sequence is TGTGCCAGCAGCCCGGACTCTGGTCGCGATACGCAGTATTTT. It translates to CASSPDSGRDTQYF.

The sample holds a few counts of this clonotype. The chain uses TRBV10-3 and TRBJ2-1, with 8 positions matching TRBD2. Germline-derived CDR1 and CDR2 are ENHRY and SYGVKD. V gave up 6 bases and J gave up 6 bases; unmatched junction bases: 7. The CDR3 loop spans 14 amino acids. The CDR3 DNA reads as TGTGCCATCAGGAAGGGACTAGAAGGCAATGAGCAGTTCTTC. It translates to CAIRKGLEGNEQFF.

This clonotype was observed a few times. The CDR3 coding sequence is TGTGCCAGCAGCCCCCTCACGGGACAGGGGATCGAGACCCAGTACTTC. As protein: CASSPLTGQGIETQYF. The chain couples TRBV7-8 to TRBJ2-5, with TRBD1 matching 10 bases. The CDR3 sequence is 16 residues long. Trimming at V came to 5 bases and at J to 5 bases, leaving 11 bases not matched to a gene. The germline V gene has CDR1 SGHVS and CDR2 FQNEAQ. The whole variable domain, filled in from reference TRBV7-8 and TRBJ2-5, reads GAGVSQSPRYKVAKRGQDVALRCDPISGHVSLFWYQQALGQGPEFLTYFQNEAQLDKSGLPSDRFFAERPEGSVSTLKIQRTQQEDSAVYLCASSPLTGQGIETQYFGPGTRLLVL.

The chain has TRBV4-3 and TRBJ2-1; D remains ambiguous. V lost 3 bases and J lost 8, with 17 bases in between. The CDR3 extends over 15 amino acids. Germline V gene sequence: CDR1 LGHNA, CDR2 YSLEER. Here the CDR3 reads CASSQYRVPWDEQFF. The CDR3 DNA follows: TGCGCCAGCAGCCAGTACCGGGTCCCCTGGGATGAGCAGTTCTTC.

The chain recombines TRBV6-1 with TRBJ2-1, with 8 bases matching TRBD2. The CDR3 spans 13 residues. Per germline, CDR1 MNHNS and CDR2 SASEGT. The V segment lost 4 bases and the J segment 9 bases; nucleotides outside the gene matches: 5. The CDR3: CASSAGLAIEQFF. The DNA of the CDR3 is TGTGCCAGCAGTGCCGGACTAGCCATTGAGCAGTTCTTC.

The chain couples TRBV9 to TRBJ2-3; the D call may be TRBD1 or TRBD2 (5 bases each). Germline-derived CDR1 and CDR2 are SGDLS and YYNGEE. The CDR3 length is 18 residues. V lost 4 bases, J lost 0 bases, and 21 bases lay in between. Here the CDR3 DNA reads TGTGCCAGCAGCAAACCGGACAAGGGGACCCTTAGCACAGATACGCAGTATTTT. Its protein is CASSKPDKGTLSTDTQYF.

As regards this clonotype: The junction shows a germline mismatch at one end, possibly a read error. J is TRBJ2-1 and V is TRBV7-7; D is uncertain. This CDR3 spans 13 amino acids. Germline CDR1 is SSHAT and CDR2 is FNYEAQ (reference sequence). CDR3 in amino acids: CASSLRGSNEQFF. The CDR3 DNA reads TGTGCTAGCAGCTTGCGCGGTAGCAATGAGCAGTTCTTC.